The entry that follows covers one T cell receptor (beta chain) sequence. This entry comes from a study of PD-1 blockade in classical Hodgkin lymphoma. V lost 8 bases, J lost 9 bases, and 8 bases stayed unmatched. The CDR3 is made up of 14 amino acids. Germline V gene data show CDR1 as SEHNR and CDR2 as FQNEAQ (reference sequence). No patient escaped relapse after autologous stem cell transplantation, and brentuximab vedotin exposure varied. The protocol was immunoSEQ multiplex PCR, while the TCRdb copy is restricted to in-frame clones and leaves out a portion. The sample lists around 22,000 clones; about 82% were seen once.

The receptor was isolated from a human donor with classical Hodgkin lymphoma. V gene TRBV7-9 combines with J gene TRBJ1-6; 9 bases map to TRBD1. The sample consisted of peripheral blood mononuclear cells (PBMCs), taken before the second cycle of nivolumab. CDR3 in amino acids: CASGTGGFTSPLHF. Written as DNA, the CDR3 is TGTGCCAGCGGTACAGGGGGCTTCACTTCACCCCTCCACTTT.